This T cell receptor (beta chain) was sequenced in a study of OX40 agonist ivuxolimab in advanced cancers. About the research overall: Partial response was recorded in three patients: one hepatocellular carcinoma and two cutaneous melanoma cases.

Measured with immunoSEQ multiplex PCR; TCRdb has only the in-frame clones, and not every one. The sample records under 75,000 clones, about four fifths being singletons. Per the germline V gene, CDR1 is SGHDT and CDR2 is YYEEEE. This CDR3 is 14 amino acids long. V shed 0 bases and J shed 5 bases, with 11 bases lying between them. The sample consisted of CD4+ or CD8+ T cells sorted from blood, taken in a trial of the OX40 agonist ivuxolimab. This chain joins TRBV5-6 and TRBJ2-5, with unresolved D. The clonotype comes from an adult with an advanced solid tumor such as melanoma, head and neck, liver or kidney cancer. The CDR3 nucleotides read TGTGCCAGCAGCTTGGACACCAATACGGAGACCCAGTACTTC. It specifies CASSLDTNTETQYF.